The source of this TCR beta chain is a study of cytomegalovirus exposure and HLA in healthy donors. The CDR3 is made up of 15 amino acids. The V segment lost 3 bases and the J segment 3 bases; nucleotides outside the gene matches: 5. The germline CDR1 and CDR2 sequences are LNHNV and YYDKDF (reference sequence). In the PCR, 60 Vbeta and 13 Jbeta primers were used. Some clones are missing from TCRdb's copy, which holds only in-frame ones; the method was immunoSEQ multiplex PCR. The sample contains more than 85,000 clones, 79% of which appear only once. This receptor was identified in a male donor in good health and CMV-seropositive. The chain is built from TRBV15 and TRBJ1-2, with 9 bases lining up with TRBD1. Sequenced: PBMCs. CDR3 coding DNA: TGTGCCACCAGCAGGCCGGGACAGGGAGACTATGGCTACACCTTC. Protein product: CATSRPGQGDYGYTF.